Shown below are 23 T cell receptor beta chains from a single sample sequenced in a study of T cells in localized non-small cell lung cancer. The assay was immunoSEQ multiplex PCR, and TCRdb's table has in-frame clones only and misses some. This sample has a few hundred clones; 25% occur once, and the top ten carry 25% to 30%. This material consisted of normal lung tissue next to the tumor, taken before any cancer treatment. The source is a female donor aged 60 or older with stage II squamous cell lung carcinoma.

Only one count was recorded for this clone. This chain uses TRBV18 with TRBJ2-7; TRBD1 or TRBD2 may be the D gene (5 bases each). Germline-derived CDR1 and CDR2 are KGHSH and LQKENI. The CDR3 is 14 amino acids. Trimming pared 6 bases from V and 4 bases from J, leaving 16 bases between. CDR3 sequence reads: CASSPRGRRYEQYV. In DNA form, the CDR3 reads TGTGCCAGCTCCCCCCGGGGCAGGAGATACGAGCAGTACGTC.

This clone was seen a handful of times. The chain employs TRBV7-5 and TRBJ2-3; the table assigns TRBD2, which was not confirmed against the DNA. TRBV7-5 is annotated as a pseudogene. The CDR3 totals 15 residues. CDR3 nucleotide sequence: TGTGCCAGCAGCTTTATAGCGGGAGACACAGATACGCAGTATTTT. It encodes CASSFIAGDTDTQYF.

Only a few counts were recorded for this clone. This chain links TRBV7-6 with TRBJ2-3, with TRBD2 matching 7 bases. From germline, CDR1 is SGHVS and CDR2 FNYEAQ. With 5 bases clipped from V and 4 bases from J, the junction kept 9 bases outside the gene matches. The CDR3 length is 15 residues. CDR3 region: CASSPRGEMADTQYF. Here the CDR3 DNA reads TGTGCCAGCAGCCCACGGGGGGAGATGGCAGATACGCAGTATTTT.

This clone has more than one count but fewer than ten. This chain's CDR3 is CASSGLAGRNEQFF. The CDR3 DNA reads as TGTGCCAGCAGCGGGCTAGCGGGCCGGAATGAGCAGTTCTTC. The chain employs TRBV6-8 and TRBJ2-1, with TRBD2 identical over 8 bases. Germline CDR1 MNHGY, CDR2 SAAAGT. This CDR3 contains 14 residues. The V segment lost 6 bases and the J segment 7 bases; nucleotides outside the gene matches: 8.

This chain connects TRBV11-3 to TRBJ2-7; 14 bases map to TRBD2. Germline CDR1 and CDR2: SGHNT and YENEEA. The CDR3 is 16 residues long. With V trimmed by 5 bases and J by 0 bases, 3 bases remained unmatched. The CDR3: CASSVGTSGSSYEQYF. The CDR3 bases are TGTGCCAGCAGCGTCGGGACTAGCGGGAGCTCCTACGAGCAGTACTTC.

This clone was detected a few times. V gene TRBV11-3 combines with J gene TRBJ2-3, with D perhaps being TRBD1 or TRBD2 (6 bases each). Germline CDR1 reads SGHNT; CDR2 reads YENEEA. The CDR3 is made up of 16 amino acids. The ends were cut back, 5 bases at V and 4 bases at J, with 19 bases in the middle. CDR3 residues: CASSPQTVGGADTQYF. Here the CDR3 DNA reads TGTGCCAGCAGCCCCCAGACAGTGGGGGGCGCAGATACGCAGTATTTT. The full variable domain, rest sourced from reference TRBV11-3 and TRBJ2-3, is EAGVVQSPRYKIIEKKQPVAFWCNPISGHNTLYWYLQNLGQGPELLIRYENEEAVDDSQLPKDRFSAERLKGVDSTLKIQPAELGDSAVYLCASSPQTVGGADTQYFGPGTRLTVL.

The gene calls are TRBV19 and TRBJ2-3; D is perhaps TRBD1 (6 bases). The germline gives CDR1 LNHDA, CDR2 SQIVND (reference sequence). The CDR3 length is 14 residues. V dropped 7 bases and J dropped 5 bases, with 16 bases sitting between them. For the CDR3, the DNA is TGTGCCAGTACCTCAGACCCAGGGGTAGATACGCAGTATTTT. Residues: CASTSDPGVDTQYF.

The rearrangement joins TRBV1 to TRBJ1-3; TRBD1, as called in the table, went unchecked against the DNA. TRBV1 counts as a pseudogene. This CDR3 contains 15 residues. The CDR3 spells CASSQQTGVGNTIYF. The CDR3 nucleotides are TGCGCCAGCAGCCAACAAACAGGGGTTGGAAACACCATATATTTT.

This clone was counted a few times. This CDR3 is CASSYSRGGEAFF. CDR3 nucleotides: TGTGCCAGCAGTTACTCGAGAGGAGGGGAAGCTTTCTTT. The rearrangement uses TRBV6-8 and TRBJ1-1; D not resolved. The CDR3 has 13 amino acids. Germline-derived CDR1 and CDR2 are MNHGY and SAAAGT. Trimming stripped 0 bases from V and 8 bases from J, with 10 bases between.

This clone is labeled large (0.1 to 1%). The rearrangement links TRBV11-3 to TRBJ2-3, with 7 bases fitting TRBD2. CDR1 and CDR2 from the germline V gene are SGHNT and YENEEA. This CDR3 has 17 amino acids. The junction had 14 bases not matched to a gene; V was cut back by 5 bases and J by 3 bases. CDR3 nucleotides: TGTGCCAGCAGCCTACCTCCGGGCGGGAGAAGGACAGATACGCAGTATTTT. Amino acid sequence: CASSLPPGGRRTDTQYF.

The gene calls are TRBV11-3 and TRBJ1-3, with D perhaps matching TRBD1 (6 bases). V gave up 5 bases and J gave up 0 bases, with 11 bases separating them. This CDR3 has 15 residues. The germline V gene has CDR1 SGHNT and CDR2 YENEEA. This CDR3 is CASSPDSNSGNTIYF. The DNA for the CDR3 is TGTGCCAGCAGCCCGGACAGCAACTCTGGAAACACCATATATTTT. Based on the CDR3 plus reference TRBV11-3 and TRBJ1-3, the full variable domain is EAGVVQSPRYKIIEKKQPVAFWCNPISGHNTLYWYLQNLGQGPELLIRYENEEAVDDSQLPKDRFSAERLKGVDSTLKIQPAELGDSAVYLCASSPDSNSGNTIYFGEGSWLTVV.

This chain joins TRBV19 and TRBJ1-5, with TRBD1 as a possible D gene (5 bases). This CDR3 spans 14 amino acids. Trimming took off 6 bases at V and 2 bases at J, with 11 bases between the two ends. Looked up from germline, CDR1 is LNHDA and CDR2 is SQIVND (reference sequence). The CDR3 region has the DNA TGTGCCAGTAGGGGGGGGTTGGGCAATCAGCCCCAGCATTTT. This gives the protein CASRGGLGNQPQHF.

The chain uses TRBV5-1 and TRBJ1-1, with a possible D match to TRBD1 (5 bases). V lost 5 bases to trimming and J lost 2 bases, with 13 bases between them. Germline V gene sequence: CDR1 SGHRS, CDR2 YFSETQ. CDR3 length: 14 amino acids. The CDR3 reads CASRRDLGNTEAFF. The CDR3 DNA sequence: TGCGCCAGCAGACGGGACTTGGGTAACACTGAAGCTTTCTTT.

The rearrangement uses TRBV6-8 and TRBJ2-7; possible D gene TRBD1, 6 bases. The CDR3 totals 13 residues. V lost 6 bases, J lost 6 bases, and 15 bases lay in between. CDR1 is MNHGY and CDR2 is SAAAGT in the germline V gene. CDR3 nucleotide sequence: TGTGCCAGCAGACCCAACAGGGAATCCGAGCAGTACGTC. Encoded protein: CASRPNRESEQYV.

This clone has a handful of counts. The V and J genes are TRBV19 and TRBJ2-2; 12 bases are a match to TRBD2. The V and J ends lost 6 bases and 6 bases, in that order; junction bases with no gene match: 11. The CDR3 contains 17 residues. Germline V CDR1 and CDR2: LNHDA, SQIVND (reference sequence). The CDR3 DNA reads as TGTGCCAGTAGAACACTCCGGACTAGCGGGACGGCCGGGGAGCTGTTTTTT. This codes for CASRTLRTSGTAGELFF.

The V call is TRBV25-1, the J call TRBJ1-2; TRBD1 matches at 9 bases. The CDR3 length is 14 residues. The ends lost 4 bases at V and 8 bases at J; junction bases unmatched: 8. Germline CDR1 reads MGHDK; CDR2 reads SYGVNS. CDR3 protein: CASSVQQGARGYTF. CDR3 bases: TGTGCCAGCAGTGTGCAACAGGGGGCGCGCGGCTACACCTTC.

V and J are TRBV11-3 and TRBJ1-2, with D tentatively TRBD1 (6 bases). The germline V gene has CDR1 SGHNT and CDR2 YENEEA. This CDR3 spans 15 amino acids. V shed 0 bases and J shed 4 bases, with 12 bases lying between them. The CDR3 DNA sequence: TGTGCCAGCAGCTTAGACGGGGGCCGCACCTATGGCTACACCTTC. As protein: CASSLDGGRTYGYTF.

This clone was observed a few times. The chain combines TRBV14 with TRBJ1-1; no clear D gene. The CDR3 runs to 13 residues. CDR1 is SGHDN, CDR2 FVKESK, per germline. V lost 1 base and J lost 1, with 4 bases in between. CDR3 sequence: CASSQGWNTEAFF. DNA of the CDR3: TGTGCCAGCAGCCAAGGGTGGAACACTGAAGCTTTCTTT. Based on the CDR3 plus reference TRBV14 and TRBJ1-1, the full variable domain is EAGVTQFPSHSVIEKGQTVTLRCDPISGHDNLYWYRRVMGKEIKFLLHFVKESKQDESGMPNNRFLAERTGGTYSTLKVQPAELEDSGVYFCASSQGWNTEAFFGQGTRLTVV.

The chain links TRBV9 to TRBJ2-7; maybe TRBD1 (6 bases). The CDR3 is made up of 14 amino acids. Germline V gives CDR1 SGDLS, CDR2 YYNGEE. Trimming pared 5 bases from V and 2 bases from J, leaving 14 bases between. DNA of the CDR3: TGTGCCAGCAGGGAACAGGGACCAACCTACGAGCAGTACGTC. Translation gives CASREQGPTYEQYV.

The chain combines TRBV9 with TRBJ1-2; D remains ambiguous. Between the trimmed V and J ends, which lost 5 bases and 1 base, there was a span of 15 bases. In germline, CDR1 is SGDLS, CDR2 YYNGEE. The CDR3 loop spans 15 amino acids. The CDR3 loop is CASSEWASDNYGYTF. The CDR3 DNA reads TGTGCCAGCAGTGAATGGGCTTCTGATAACTATGGCTACACCTTC.

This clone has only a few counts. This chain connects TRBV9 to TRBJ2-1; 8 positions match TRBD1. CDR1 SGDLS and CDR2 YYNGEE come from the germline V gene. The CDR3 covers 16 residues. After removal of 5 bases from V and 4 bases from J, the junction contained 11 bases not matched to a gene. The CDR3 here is CASSATGARGYNEQFF. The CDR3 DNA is TGTGCCAGCAGTGCGACAGGGGCCCGGGGATACAATGAGCAGTTCTTC.

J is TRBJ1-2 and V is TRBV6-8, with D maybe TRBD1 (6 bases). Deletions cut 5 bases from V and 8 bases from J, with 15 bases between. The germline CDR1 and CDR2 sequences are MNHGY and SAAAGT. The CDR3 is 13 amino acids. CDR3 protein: CASSPDRMRGYTF. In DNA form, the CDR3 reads TGTGCCAGCAGTCCGGACAGAATGAGGGGCTACACCTTC.

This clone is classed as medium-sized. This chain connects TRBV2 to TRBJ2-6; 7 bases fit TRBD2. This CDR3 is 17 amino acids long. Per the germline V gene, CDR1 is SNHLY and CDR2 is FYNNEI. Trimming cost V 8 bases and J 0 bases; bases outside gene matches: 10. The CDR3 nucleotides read TGTGCCAGCGGGACTACCCGAGCCAGCTCTGGGGCCAACGTCCTGACTTTC. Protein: CASGTTRASSGANVLTF.